The rows below give T cell receptor beta chains drawn from one sample of a study of identifying expanded T cells in peripheral blood. Assay used: immunoSEQ multiplex PCR; TCRdb lists only in-frame clones, some missing. The table shows some 99,000 clones, with 88% occurring only once. Source material: blood. The receptors were sampled from a person aged 18 to 69 in good health. Both conserved end residues are part of each CDR3. The order of the fields is V gene, D gene, CDR3 protein. The D gene is left open where the match is weak.

TRBV18 | . | CASSPTDNTDYGYTF
TRBV29-1 | TRBD2 | CSVASSGPYEQYF
TRBV5-5 | . | CASSPEVNTEAFF
TRBV4-2 | TRBD2 | CASSQGTSGWSGNEQFF
TRBV11-2 | TRBD2 | CASSLKSGANNEQFF
TRBV2 | . | CASKWQGGGTDTQYF
TRBV19 | . | CASSIIRSGRGYTF
TRBV6-9 | . | CASTGMAKNIQYF
TRBV7-2 | TRBD1 | CASSLGSGGSSGNTIYF
TRBV28 | TRBD1 | CASRPDRGRSNQPQHF